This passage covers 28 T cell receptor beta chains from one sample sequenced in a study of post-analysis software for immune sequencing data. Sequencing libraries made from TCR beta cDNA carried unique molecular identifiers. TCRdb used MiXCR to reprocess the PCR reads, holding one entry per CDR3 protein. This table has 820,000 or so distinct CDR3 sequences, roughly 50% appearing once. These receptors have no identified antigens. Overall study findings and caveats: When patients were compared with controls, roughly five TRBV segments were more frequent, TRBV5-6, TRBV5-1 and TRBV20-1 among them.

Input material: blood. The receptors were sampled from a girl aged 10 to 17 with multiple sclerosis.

In nucleotides, the CDR3 is TGTGCCATCAGTGAGGTCACTAGCGGGAGGAATAATGAGCAGTTCTTC. Its translation is CAISEVTSGRNNEQFF. The gene calls are TRBV10-3 and TRBJ2-1, with 12 nucleotides matching TRBD2. Germline trimming cut 2 bases from V and 7 bases from J; bases unmatched to any gene: 6. The CDR3 consists of 16 residues. In germline, CDR1 is ENHRY, CDR2 SYGVKD.

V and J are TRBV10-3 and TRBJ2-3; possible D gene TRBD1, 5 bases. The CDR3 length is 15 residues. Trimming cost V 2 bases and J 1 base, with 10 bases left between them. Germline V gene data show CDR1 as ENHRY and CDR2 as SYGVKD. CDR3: CAISERLGGTDTQYF. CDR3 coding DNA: TGTGCCATCAGTGAGCGGCTAGGGGGCACAGATACGCAGTATTTT.

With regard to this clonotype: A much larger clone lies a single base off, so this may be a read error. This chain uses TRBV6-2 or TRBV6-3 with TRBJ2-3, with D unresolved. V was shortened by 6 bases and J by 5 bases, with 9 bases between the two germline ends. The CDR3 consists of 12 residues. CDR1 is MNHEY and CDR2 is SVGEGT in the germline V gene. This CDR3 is CASRYRGDTQYF. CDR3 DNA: TGTGCCAGCAGATACCGAGGAGATACGCAGTATTTT.

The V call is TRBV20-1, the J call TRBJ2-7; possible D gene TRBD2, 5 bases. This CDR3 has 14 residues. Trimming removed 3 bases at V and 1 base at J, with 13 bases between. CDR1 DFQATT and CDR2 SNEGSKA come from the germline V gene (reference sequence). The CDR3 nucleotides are TGCAGTGCTAGTGTTGGACTGGGATCCTACGAGCAGTACTTC. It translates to CSASVGLGSYEQYF.

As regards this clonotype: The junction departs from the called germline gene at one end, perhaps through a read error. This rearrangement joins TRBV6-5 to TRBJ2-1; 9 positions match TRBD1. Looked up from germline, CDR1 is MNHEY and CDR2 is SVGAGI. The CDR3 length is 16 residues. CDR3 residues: CASSYSGTGFDNEKFF. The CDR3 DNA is TGTGCCAGCAGTTACTCGGGGACAGGGTTCGACAATGAGAAGTTCTTC.

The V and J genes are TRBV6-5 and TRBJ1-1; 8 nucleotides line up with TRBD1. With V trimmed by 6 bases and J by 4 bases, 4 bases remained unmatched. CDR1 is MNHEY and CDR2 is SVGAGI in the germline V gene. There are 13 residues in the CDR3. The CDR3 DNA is TGTGCCAGCAGCCAGGGGGCTAGCACTGAAGCTTTCTTT. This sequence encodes CASSQGASTEAFF.

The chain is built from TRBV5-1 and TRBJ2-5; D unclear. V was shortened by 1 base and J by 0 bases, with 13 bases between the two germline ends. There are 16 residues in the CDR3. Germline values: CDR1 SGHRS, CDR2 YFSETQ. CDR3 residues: CASSLFYPIYQETQYF. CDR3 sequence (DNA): TGCGCCAGCAGCTTGTTTTACCCCATCTACCAAGAGACCCAGTACTTC.

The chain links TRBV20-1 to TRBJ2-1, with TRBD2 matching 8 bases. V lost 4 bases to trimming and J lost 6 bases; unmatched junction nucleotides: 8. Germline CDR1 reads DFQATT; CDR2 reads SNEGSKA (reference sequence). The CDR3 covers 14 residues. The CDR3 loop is CSAKGGRRGNEQFF. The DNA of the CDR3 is TGCAGTGCTAAGGGCGGGAGGAGGGGCAATGAGCAGTTCTTC.

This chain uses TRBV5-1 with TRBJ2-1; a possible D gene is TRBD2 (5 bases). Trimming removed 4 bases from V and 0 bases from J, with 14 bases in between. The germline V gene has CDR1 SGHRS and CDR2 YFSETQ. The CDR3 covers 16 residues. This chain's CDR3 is CASSPAVGSSYNEQFF. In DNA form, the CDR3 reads TGCGCCAGCAGCCCGGCCGTGGGGAGCTCCTACAATGAGCAGTTCTTC.

Here the CDR3 DNA reads TGCAGTGCTAGTGTCTTTGGGGGTACCAATCAGCCCCAGCATTTT. This encodes CSASVFGGTNQPQHF. This chain links TRBV20-1 with TRBJ1-5; D might be TRBD1 (5 bases). CDR1 is DFQATT, CDR2 SNEGSKA, per germline (reference sequence). CDR3 length: 15 amino acids. Trimming removed 3 bases from V and 3 bases from J, with 15 bases in between.

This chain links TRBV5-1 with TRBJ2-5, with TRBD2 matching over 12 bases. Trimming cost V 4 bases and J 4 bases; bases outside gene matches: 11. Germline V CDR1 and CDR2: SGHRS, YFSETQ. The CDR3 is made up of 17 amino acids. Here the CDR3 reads CASSPTRLAGDGETQYF. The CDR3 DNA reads TGCGCCAGCAGCCCTACAAGACTAGCGGGGGACGGAGAGACCCAGTACTTC.

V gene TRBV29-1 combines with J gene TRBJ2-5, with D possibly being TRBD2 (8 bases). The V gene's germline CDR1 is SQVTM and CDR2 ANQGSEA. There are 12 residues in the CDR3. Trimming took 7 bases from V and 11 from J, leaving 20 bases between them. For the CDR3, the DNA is TGCAGCGCCCGGGAGGGGGCATCCCCGCAGTACTTC. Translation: CSAREGASPQYF.

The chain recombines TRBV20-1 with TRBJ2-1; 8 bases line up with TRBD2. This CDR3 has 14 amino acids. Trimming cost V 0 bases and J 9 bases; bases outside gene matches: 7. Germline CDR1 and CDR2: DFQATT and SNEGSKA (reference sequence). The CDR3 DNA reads TGCAGTGCTAGAGATTCGGTAGCGGGGTTTGAGCAGTTCTTC. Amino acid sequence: CSARDSVAGFEQFF.

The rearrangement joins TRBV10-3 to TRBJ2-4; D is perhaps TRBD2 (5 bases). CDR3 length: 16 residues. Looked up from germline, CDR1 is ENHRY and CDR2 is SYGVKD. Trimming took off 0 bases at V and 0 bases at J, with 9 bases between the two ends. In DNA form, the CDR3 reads TGTGCCATCAGTGAGTCCAGCGGACCAGCCAAAAACATTCAGTACTTC. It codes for CAISESSGPAKNIQYF.

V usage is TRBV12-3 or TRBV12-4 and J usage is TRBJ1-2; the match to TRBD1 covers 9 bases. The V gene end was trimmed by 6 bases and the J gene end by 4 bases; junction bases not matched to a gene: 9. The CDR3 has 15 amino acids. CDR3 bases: TGTGCCAGCAGGGTTACCGGGACAGGGAGCTATGGCTACACCTTC. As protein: CASRVTGTGSYGYTF.

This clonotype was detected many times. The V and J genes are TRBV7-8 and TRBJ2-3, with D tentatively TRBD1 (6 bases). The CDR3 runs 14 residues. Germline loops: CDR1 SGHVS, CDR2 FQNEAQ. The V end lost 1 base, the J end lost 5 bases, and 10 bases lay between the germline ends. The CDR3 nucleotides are TGTGCCAGCAGCTTAGTCAGGGACAAAGATACGCAGTATTTT. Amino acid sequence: CASSLVRDKDTQYF.

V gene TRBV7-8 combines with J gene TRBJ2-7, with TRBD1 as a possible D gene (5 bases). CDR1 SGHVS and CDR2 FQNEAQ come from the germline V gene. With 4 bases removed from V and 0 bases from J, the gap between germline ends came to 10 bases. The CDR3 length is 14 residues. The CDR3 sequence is CASSSGAASYEQYF. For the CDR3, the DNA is TGTGCCAGCAGCTCTGGGGCAGCCTCCTACGAGCAGTACTTC.

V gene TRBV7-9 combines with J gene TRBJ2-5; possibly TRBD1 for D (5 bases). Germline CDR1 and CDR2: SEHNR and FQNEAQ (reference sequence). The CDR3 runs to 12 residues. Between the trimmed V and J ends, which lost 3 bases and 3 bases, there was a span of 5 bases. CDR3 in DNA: TGTGCCAGCAGCTTCAGGGAAGAGACCCAGTACTTC. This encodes CASSFREETQYF.

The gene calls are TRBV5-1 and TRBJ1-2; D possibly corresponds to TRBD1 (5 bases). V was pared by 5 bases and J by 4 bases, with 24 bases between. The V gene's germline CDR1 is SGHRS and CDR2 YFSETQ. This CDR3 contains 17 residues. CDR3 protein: CASRSGGGERDGYGYTF. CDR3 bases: TGCGCCAGCAGATCTGGTGGAGGGGAGAGAGATGGCTATGGCTACACCTTC.

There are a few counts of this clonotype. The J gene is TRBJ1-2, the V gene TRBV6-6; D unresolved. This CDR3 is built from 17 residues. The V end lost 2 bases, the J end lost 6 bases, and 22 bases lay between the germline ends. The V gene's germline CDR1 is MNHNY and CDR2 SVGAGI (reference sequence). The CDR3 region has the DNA TGTGCCAGCAGTTACACGGTCTTCGGGGTCGCTGCCGATGGCTACACCTTC. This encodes CASSYTVFGVAADGYTF.

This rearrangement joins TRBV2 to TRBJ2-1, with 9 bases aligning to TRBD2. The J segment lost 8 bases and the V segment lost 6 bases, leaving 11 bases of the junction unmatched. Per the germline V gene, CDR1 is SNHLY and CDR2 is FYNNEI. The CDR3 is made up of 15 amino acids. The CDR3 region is CASRSGLAGTDEQFF. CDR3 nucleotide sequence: TGTGCCAGCAGGTCGGGGCTAGCGGGAACCGATGAGCAGTTCTTC.

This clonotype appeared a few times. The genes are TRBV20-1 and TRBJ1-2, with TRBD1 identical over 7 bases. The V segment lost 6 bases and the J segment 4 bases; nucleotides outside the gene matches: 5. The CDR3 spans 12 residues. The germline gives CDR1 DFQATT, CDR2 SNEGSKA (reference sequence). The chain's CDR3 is CSARGELYGYTF. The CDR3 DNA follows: TGCAGTGCCAGGGGGGAACTCTATGGCTACACCTTC.

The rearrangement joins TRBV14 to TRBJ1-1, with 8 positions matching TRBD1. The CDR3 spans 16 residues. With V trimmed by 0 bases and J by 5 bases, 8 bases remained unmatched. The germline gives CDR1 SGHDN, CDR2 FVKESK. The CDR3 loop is CASSQDWRQGWTEAFF. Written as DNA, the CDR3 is TGTGCCAGCAGCCAAGATTGGAGACAGGGGTGGACTGAAGCTTTCTTT.

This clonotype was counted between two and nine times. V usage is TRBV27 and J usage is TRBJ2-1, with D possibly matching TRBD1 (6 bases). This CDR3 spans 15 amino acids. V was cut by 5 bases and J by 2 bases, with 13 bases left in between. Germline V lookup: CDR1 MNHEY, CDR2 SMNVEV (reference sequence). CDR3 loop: CASSVTGRAYNEQFF. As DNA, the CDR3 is TGTGCCAGCAGTGTGACAGGTCGCGCCTACAATGAGCAGTTCTTC.

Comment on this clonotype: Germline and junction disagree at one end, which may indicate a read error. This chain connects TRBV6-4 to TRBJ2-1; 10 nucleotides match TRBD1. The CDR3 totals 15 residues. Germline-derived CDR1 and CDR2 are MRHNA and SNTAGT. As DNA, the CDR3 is TGTGCCAGCAGTGCGGGGACAGGGGTTTCCAATGAGCGGTTCTTC. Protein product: CASSAGTGVSNERFF.

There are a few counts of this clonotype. CDR3 residues: CSASWQYEQYF. DNA for the CDR3: TGCAGTGCTAGTTGGCAGTACGAGCAGTACTTC. This chain connects TRBV20-1 to TRBJ2-7; D gene ambiguous. The CDR3 loop spans 11 amino acids. The V gene lost 3 bases and the J gene lost 4 bases, with 7 bases spanning the gap. CDR1 is DFQATT and CDR2 is SNEGSKA in the germline V gene (reference sequence).

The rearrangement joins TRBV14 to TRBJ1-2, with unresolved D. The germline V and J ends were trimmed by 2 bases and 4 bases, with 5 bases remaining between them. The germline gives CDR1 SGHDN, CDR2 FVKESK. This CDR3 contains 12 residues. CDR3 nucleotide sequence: TGTGCCAGCAGCCAAAGCCTCTATGGCTACACCTTC. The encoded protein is CASSQSLYGYTF. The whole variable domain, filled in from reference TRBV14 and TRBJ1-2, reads EAGVTQFPSHSVIEKGQTVTLRCDPISGHDNLYWYRRVMGKEIKFLLHFVKESKQDESGMPNNRFLAERTGGTYSTLKVQPAELEDSGVYFCASSQSLYGYTFGSGTRLTVV.

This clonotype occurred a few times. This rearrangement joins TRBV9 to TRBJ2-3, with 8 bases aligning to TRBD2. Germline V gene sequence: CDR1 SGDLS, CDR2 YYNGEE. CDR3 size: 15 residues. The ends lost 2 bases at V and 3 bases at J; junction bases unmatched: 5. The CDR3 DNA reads TGTGCCAGCAGCGTCGCAGCGGGAGATACAGATACGCAGTATTTT. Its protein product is CASSVAAGDTDTQYF.